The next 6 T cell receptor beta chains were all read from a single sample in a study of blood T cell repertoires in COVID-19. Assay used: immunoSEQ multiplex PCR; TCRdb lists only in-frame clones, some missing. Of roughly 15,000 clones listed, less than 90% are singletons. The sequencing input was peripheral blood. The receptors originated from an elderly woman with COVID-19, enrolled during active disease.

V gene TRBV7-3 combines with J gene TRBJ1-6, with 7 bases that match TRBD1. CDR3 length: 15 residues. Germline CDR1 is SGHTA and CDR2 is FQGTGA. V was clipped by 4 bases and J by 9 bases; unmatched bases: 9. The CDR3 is CASSSQGTEGSPLHF. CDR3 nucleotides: TGTGCCAGCAGCTCCCAGGGGACAGAGGGTTCACCCCTCCACTTT.

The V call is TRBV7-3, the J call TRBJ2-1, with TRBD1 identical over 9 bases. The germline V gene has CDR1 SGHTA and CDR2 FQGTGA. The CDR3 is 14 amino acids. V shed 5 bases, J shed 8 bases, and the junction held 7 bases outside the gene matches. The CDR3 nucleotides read TGTGCCAGCAGCCGCACAGGGGGCAGGGATGAGCAGTTCTTC. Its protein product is CASSRTGGRDEQFF.

In DNA form, the CDR3 reads TGTGCCAGCAGCCAAGCGTCGGCTAACTATGGCTACACCTTC. Its translation: CASSQASANYGYTF. V usage is TRBV4-2 and J usage is TRBJ1-2; the D is unclear. The germline V gene encodes CDR1 LGHNA and CDR2 YNFKEQ. The CDR3 totals 14 residues. The germline V and J ends were trimmed by 1 base and 0 bases, with 6 bases remaining between them.

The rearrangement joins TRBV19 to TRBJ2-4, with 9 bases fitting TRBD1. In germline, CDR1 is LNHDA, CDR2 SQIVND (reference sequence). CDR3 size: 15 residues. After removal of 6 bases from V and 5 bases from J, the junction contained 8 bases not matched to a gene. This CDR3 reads CASSPTGGPQNIQYF. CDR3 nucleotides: TGTGCCAGTAGCCCCACAGGGGGCCCGCAAAACATTCAGTACTTC.

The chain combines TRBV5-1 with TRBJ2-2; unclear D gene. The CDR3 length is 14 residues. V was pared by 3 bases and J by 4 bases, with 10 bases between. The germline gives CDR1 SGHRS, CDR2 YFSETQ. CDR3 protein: CASSSLALTGELFF. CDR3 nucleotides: TGCGCCAGCAGCTCCTTAGCCCTCACCGGGGAGCTGTTTTTT.

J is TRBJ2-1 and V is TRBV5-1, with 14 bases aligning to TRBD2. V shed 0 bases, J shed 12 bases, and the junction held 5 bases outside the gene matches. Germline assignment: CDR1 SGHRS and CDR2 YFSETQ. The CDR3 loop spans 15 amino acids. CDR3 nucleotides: TGCGCCAGCAGCTTGGCGACTAGCGGGGGGGTTTGGCAGTTCTTC. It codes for CASSLATSGGVWQFF.